What follows are 9 T cell receptor beta chains derived from one specimen sequenced in a study of beta chain features in type 1 diabetes. All of the isolated RNA was reverse transcribed, so expressed TCRB transcripts were sequenced. Produced via immunoSEQ multiplex PCR; TCRdb's table is partial and in-frame only. The data contain 150,000 to 180,000 clones, roughly 8.1% of them singletons. Sequenced material: central memory CD4+ T cells from blood. The source of these receptors is a man aged 18 to 35 in good health.

This clone was detected only a few times. This sequence joins TRBV7-2 and TRBJ1-2; 7 positions agree with TRBD1. CDR1 is SGHTA, CDR2 FQGNSA, per germline. Germline trimming cut 5 bases from V and 7 bases from J; bases unmatched to any gene: 10. The CDR3 has 14 amino acids. CDR3 sequence reads: CASSTTTGSTGYTF. CDR3 nucleotide sequence: TGTGCCAGCAGCACAACGACAGGGTCCACTGGCTACACCTTC.

The CDR3 DNA follows: TGTGCCAGCAGCTCCGCGATCAGGGGCGAGCAGTACTTC. Translation: CASSSAIRGEQYF. The rearrangement joins TRBV7-8 to TRBJ2-7; D perhaps matches TRBD1 (6 bases). V was pared by 4 bases and J by 6 bases, with 13 bases between. Germline values: CDR1 SGHVS, CDR2 FQNEAQ. CDR3 length: 13 amino acids.

This clone was picked up a small number of times. J is TRBJ2-4 and V is TRBV28; 7 bases map to TRBD2. Germline loops: CDR1 MDHEN, CDR2 SYDVKM. Trimming removed 7 bases from V and 3 bases from J; junction bases left unmatched: 9. The CDR3 totals 15 residues. The DNA of the CDR3 is TGTGCCAGCAATACCCCATCGGGGGGCAAAAACATTCAGTACTTC. It translates to CASNTPSGGKNIQYF. The complete variable domain, with remaining parts taken from reference TRBV28 and TRBJ2-4, reads DVKVTQSSRYLVKRTGEKVFLECVQDMDHENMFWYRQDPGLGLRLIYFSYDVKMKEKGDIPEGYSVSREKKERFSLILESASTNQTSMYLCASNTPSGGKNIQYFGAGTRLSVL.

This rearrangement joins TRBV7-2 to TRBJ1-1; 10 bases are shared with TRBD1. J was trimmed by 6 bases and V by 10 bases; bases with no gene match: 17. This CDR3 region has 16 residues. Germline assignment: CDR1 SGHTA and CDR2 FQGNSA. For the CDR3, the DNA is TGTGCCACGGGGACAGGGGCAGGGACGATCTTGGCTGAAGCTTTCTTT. Translation: CATGTGAGTILAEAFF.

CDR3 in DNA: TGTGCCAGCAGTTACAGACTGGACTCGCCCCAGCATTTT. As protein: CASSYRLDSPQHF. The chain joins TRBV6-5 to TRBJ1-5, with unresolved D. V was cut by 2 bases and J by 9 bases, with 11 bases left in between. Germline V gene data show CDR1 as MNHEY and CDR2 as SVGAGI. There are 13 residues in the CDR3.

This clone was detected a few times. J is TRBJ2-3 and V is TRBV6-1; D may be TRBD1 (5 bases). CDR1 is MNHNS and CDR2 is SASEGT in the germline V gene. The CDR3 runs 13 residues. V lost 1 base and J 4 bases, leaving 6 bases between the germline ends. The CDR3 loop reads CASSEVGADTQYF. In nucleotides, the CDR3 is TGTGCCAGCAGTGAAGTAGGGGCAGATACGCAGTATTTT.

This clone has only a few counts. The chain is built from TRBV6-6 and TRBJ2-5; D is perhaps TRBD1 (6 bases). The germline V and J ends were trimmed by 7 bases and 1 base, with 10 bases remaining between them. Germline assignment: CDR1 MNHNY and CDR2 SVGAGI (reference sequence). This CDR3 region has 13 residues. CDR3 DNA: TGTGCCAGCATGGTGGGGGCCCAAGAGACCCAGTACTTC. This encodes CASMVGAQETQYF.

The J gene is TRBJ1-5, the V gene TRBV19; a possible D gene is TRBD1 (6 bases). V was pared by 4 bases and J by 3 bases, with 13 bases between. Germline V gene data show CDR1 as LNHDA and CDR2 as SQIVND (reference sequence). This CDR3 is built from 15 residues. The CDR3 here is CASSRPPGDNQPQHF. CDR3 sequence (DNA): TGTGCCAGTAGTAGACCCCCAGGGGACAATCAGCCCCAGCATTTT.

This clone was seen ten or more times. The chain employs TRBV30 and TRBJ2-2; 10 bases are a match to TRBD2. J was trimmed by 6 bases and V by 3 bases; bases with no gene match: 4. Germline CDR1 reads GTSNPN; CDR2 reads SVGIG (reference sequence). CDR3 length: 14 residues. CDR3 residues: CAWRASGRAGELFF. The CDR3 nucleotides read TGTGCCTGGAGAGCTAGCGGGAGAGCCGGGGAGCTGTTTTTT.